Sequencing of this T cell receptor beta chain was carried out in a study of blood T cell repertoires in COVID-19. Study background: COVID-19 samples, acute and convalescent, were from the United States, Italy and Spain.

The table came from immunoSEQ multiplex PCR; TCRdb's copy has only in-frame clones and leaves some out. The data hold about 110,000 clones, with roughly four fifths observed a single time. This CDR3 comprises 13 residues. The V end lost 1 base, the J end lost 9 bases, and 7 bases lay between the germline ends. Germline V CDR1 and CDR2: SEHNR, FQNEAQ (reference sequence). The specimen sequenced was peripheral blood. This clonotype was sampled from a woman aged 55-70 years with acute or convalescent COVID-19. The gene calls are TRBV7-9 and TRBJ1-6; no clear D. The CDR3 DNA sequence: TGTGCCAGCAGCTTAGGGTGGAGTTCACCCCTCCACTTT. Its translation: CASSLGWSSPLHF.